This TCR beta chain was obtained from a study of T-cell memory formation after mild COVID-19. TCRdb recomputed calls from the 5' RACE reads with MiXCR, one row per CDR3 protein. Here the sample spans about 620,000 distinct CDR3 sequences, approximately 19% being singletons. The CDR3 runs to 16 residues. The V gene is TRBV21-1, the J gene TRBJ1-2; TRBD1, the table's D call, was not compared with the DNA. TRBV21-1 is a documented pseudogene. The specimen was PBMCs or a T cell subset sorted from them (not recorded which). The origin of this receptor is an adult woman who had mild COVID-19 (a few samples of this study predate the infection). Cell type and time point are not known. CDR3 bases: TGTGCCAGCAGCAAAAGGGACAAGAGGATGAACTATGGCTACACCTTC. As protein: CASSKRDKRMNYGYTF.